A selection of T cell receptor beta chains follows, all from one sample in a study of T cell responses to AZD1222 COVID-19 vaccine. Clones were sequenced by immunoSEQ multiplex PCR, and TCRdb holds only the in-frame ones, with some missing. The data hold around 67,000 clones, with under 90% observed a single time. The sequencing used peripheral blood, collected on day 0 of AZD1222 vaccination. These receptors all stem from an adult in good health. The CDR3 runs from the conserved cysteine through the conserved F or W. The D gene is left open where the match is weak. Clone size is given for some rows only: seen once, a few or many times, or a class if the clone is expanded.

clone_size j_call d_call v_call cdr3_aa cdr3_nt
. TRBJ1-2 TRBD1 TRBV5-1 CASSPGQGISLSGYTF TGCGCCAGCAGCCCCGGACAGGGGATTTCTCTAAGCGGCTACACCTTC
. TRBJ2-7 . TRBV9 CASSPPPAGSSYEQYF TGTGCCAGCAGCCCACCCCCCGCGGGGAGCTCCTACGAGCAGTACTTC
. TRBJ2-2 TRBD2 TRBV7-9 CASSRLEREPLFF TGTGCCAGCAGCCGCCTGGAGCGGGAGCCGCTGTTTTTT
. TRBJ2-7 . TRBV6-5 CASSYGHGAYEQYF TGTGCCAGCAGTTACGGGCACGGGGCCTACGAGCAGTACTTC
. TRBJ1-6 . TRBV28 CASSLFGRGGSPLHF TGTGCCAGCAGTTTATTCGGCAGGGGCGGTTCACCCCTCCACTTT
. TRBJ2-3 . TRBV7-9 CASTSAGARTDTQYF TGTGCCAGCACCTCGGCGGGGGCCCGCACAGATACGCAGTATTTT
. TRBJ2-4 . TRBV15 CATSRDGRVAKNIQYF TGTGCCACCAGCAGAGATGGCAGGGTGGCCAAAAACATTCAGTACTTC
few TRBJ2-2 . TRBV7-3 CASNTGTVAGELFF TGTGCCAGCAACACTGGGACTGTCGCCGGGGAGCTGTTTTTT
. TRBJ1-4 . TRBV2 CASLRGGNEKLFF TGTGCCAGCTTGCGGGGAGGGAATGAAAAACTGTTTTTT
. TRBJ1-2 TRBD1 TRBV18 CASSPGTGDLYGYTF TGTGCCAGCTCACCCGGGACAGGGGACCTCTATGGCTACACCTTC
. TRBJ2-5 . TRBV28 CASRYGSLETQYF TGTGCCAGCAGATACGGGAGTCTGGAGACCCAGTACTTC
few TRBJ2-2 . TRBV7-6 CASSLGVSETGELFF TGTGCCAGCAGCTTAGGTGTATCGGAGACCGGGGAGCTGTTTTTT
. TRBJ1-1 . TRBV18 CASSPPSGFQAFF TGTGCCAGCTCACCACCTAGCGGTTTCCAAGCTTTCTTT
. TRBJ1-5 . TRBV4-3 CASSQESGVNQPQHF TGCGCCAGCAGCCAAGAGTCGGGTGTCAATCAGCCCCAGCATTTT
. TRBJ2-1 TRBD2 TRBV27 CASSWRLAGLDYNEQFF TGTGCCAGCAGTTGGAGACTAGCGGGACTTGACTACAATGAGCAGTTCTTC
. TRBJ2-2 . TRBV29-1 CSGRGAGELFF TGCAGCGGACGTGGGGCCGGGGAGCTGTTTTTT
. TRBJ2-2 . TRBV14 CASSHQDRRKFSGELFF TGTGCCAGCAGCCATCAAGACAGGCGGAAATTCTCCGGGGAGCTGTTTTTT
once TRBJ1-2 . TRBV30 CAWMGYGYTF TGTGCCTGGATGGGGTATGGCTACACCTTC
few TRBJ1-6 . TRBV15 CATSRVNSPLHF TGTGCCACCAGCAGAGTCAATTCACCCCTCCACTTT
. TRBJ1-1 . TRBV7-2 CASRPIGAVSEAFF TGTGCCAGCAGACCGATCGGGGCGGTTTCTGAAGCTTTCTTT
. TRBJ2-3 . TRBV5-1 CASSQGHASTDTQYF TGCGCCAGCAGCCAGGGACACGCTAGCACAGATACGCAGTATTTT
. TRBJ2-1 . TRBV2 CASSEDGYYNEQFF TGTGCCAGCAGTGAAGACGGCTACTACAATGAGCAGTTCTTC